This T cell receptor beta chain is from a study of blood T cell repertoires in COVID-19. At the level of the study: PBMCs, B-cell-depleted T cells, or T cells were the source of the cDNA or gDNA that made up the material.

For recovered donors of Cohort 3, there were two negative PCRs, clearance, or symptom resolution. CDR1 and CDR2 (germline): MGHRA, YSYEKL. The ends lost 4 bases at V and 4 bases at J; junction bases unmatched: 6. The CDR3 contains 15 residues. Authors' data handling: Amplification of reference gene primers was used by the study to estimate nucleated cell counts. Assay used: immunoSEQ multiplex PCR; TCRdb lists only in-frame clones, some missing. V and J calls and clone size follow that table, whereas D and trimming were derived from the DNA. The sample lists hundreds of thousands of clones, 85% to 90% occurring once.

The V call is TRBV4-1, the J call TRBJ2-1; 8 nucleotides line up with TRBD1. The sequence was obtained from a woman aged 18-29 years who had recovered from COVID-19. Source material: PBMCs or T cells enriched from blood (not recorded which). CDR3 sequence (DNA): TGCGCCAGCAGCCGGGACAGGTCGACTTACAATGAGCAGTTCTTC. Translated, it gives CASSRDRSTYNEQFF.